The clone carrying this T cell receptor (beta chain) was counted many times. The data originate from a study of neurological immune-mediated disorders. MiXCR, applied by TCRdb to the 5' RACE reads, yields one record per CDR3 protein. The sample carries tens of thousands of distinct CDR3 sequences, less than 5.5% recorded once. Sample: PBMCs. This clonotype originated in a man aged 30-40 years with multiple sclerosis.

The CDR3, as DNA: TGTGCCATCAGGGACAGGGGGCCCACAGATACGCAGTATTTT. The encoded protein is CAIRDRGPTDTQYF. This sequence joins TRBV10-3 and TRBJ2-3, with 11 nucleotides matching TRBD1. This CDR3 comprises 14 residues. Per the germline V gene, CDR1 is ENHRY and CDR2 is SYGVKD. Trimming cost V 6 bases and J 2 bases; bases outside gene matches: 1.